Following are 21 T cell receptor beta chains from one sample sequenced in a study of cytomegalovirus exposure and HLA in healthy donors. The PCR was carried out with 60 Vbeta primers and 13 Jbeta primers. The assay was immunoSEQ multiplex PCR, and TCRdb's table has in-frame clones only and misses some. Among 120,000 to 150,000 clones listed, 65% to 80% were seen once. The sample was PBMCs. These receptors were obtained from a man aged 35-49 years in good health and CMV-seropositive.

The chain joins TRBV4-3 to TRBJ1-1; D possibly corresponds to TRBD1 (6 bases). Germline CDR1 LGHNA, CDR2 YSLEER. The CDR3 runs 17 residues. V dropped 3 bases and J dropped 2 bases, with 19 bases sitting between them. CDR3 region: CASSHTWTDSPNTEAFF. The CDR3 DNA follows: TGCGCCAGCAGCCATACTTGGACGGACAGCCCCAACACTGAAGCTTTCTTT.

The chain has TRBV5-6 and TRBJ1-2; D not certain. This CDR3 has 12 residues. The ends were cut back, 3 bases at V and 4 bases at J, with 7 bases in the middle. Germline-derived CDR1 and CDR2 are SGHDT and YYEEEE. CDR3 in amino acids: CASSSTVYGYTF. The CDR3 nucleotides are TGTGCCAGCAGCTCAACAGTCTATGGCTACACCTTC. Together with reference TRBV5-6 and TRBJ1-2, the CDR3 gives the full variable domain: DAGVTQSPTHLIKTRGQQVTLRCSPKSGHDTVSWYQQALGQGPQFIFQYYEEEERQRGNFPDRFSGHQFPNYSSELNVNALLLGDSALYLCASSSTVYGYTFGSGTRLTVV.

The chain carries TRBV7-9 and TRBJ2-5; D might be TRBD2 (6 bases). V shed 4 bases and J shed 2 bases, with 8 bases lying between them. Germline V lookup: CDR1 SEHNR, CDR2 FQNEAQ (reference sequence). The CDR3 is 13 residues long. As DNA, the CDR3 is TGTGCCAGCAGCTGGGGGGAGCAAGAGACCCAGTACTTC. Translation: CASSWGEQETQYF.

The chain carries TRBV5-1 and TRBJ2-3, with 11 bases that match TRBD2. In germline, CDR1 is SGHRS, CDR2 YFSETQ. V lost 6 bases to trimming and J lost 10 bases; unmatched junction nucleotides: 13. The CDR3 covers 15 residues. The CDR3, as DNA: TGCGCCAGCACCGATACTAGCGGGAGTCTGTACGCGCAGTATTTT. Protein product: CASTDTSGSLYAQYF.

This chain joins TRBV7-9 and TRBJ1-2; D not resolved. Germline lookup yields CDR1 SEHNR and CDR2 FQNEAQ (reference sequence). V lost 5 bases and J 5 bases, leaving 12 bases between the germline ends. This CDR3 is 13 amino acids long. The CDR3 DNA reads TGTGCCAGCAGCCCCCCTATGAGTTATGGCTACACCTTC. Translated: CASSPPMSYGYTF.

This clone was seen only once. The chain employs TRBV9 and TRBJ2-2; 10 bases agree with TRBD2. The CDR3 runs 15 residues. Germline loops: CDR1 SGDLS, CDR2 YYNGEE. After removal of 2 bases from V and 6 bases from J, the junction contained 4 bases not matched to a gene. CDR3 amino acids: CASSVASGRPGELFF. In nucleotides, the CDR3 is TGTGCCAGCAGCGTGGCTAGCGGGAGACCCGGGGAGCTGTTTTTT. The variable domain in full, with the rest retrieved from reference TRBV9 and TRBJ2-2, is DSGVTQTPKHLITATGQRVTLRCSPRSGDLSVYWYQQSLDQGLQFLIQYYNGEERAKGNILERFSAQQFPDLHSELNLSSLELGDSALYFCASSVASGRPGELFFGEGSRLTVL.

The CDR3 DNA reads as TGCGCCAGCAGCCTCCGACTAGTGACCTACAATGAGCAGTTCTTC. Translated, it gives CASSLRLVTYNEQFF. The V and J genes are TRBV4-3 and TRBJ2-1; tentatively, D is TRBD2 (6 bases). The V and J ends lost 4 bases and 2 bases respectively, with 12 bases between them. Per germline, CDR1 LGHNA and CDR2 YSLEER. CDR3 size: 15 residues.

The chain links TRBV7-8 to TRBJ2-5; TRBD1 matches 11 bases. The CDR3 contains 17 residues. CDR1 and CDR2 from the germline V gene are SGHVS and FQNEAQ. The J segment lost 7 bases and the V segment lost 1 base, leaving 11 bases of the junction unmatched. The CDR3 region has the DNA TGTGCCAGCAGCTTAGGATACCGGGACAGGGGGAGGAGGACCCAGTACTTC. Protein: CASSLGYRDRGRRTQYF.

The chain has TRBV11-1 and TRBJ1-2; no definite D call. The CDR3 has 14 amino acids. Trimming removed 5 bases at V and 6 bases at J, with 16 bases between. Germline V gives CDR1 SGHAT, CDR2 FQDESV (reference sequence). The CDR3 loop is CASSPDWGSDGYTF. In DNA, the CDR3 is TGTGCCAGCAGCCCCGATTGGGGTAGCGATGGCTACACCTTC. Using reference TRBV11-1 and TRBJ1-2 for the parts outside the CDR3, the full variable domain is EAEVAQSPRYKITEKSQAVAFWCDPISGHATLYWYRQILGQGPELLVQFQDESVVDDSQLPKDRFSAERLKGVDSTLKIQPAELGDSAMYLCASSPDWGSDGYTFGSGTRLTVV.

J is TRBJ1-1 and V is TRBV28; no reliable D call. Germline V gene sequence: CDR1 MDHEN, CDR2 SYDVKM. The CDR3 runs 12 residues. The V and J ends lost 4 bases and 5 bases respectively, with 8 bases between them. The CDR3 DNA reads TGTGCCAGCAGTTACTACGGTACTGAAGCTTTCTTT. Amino acids: CASSYYGTEAFF.

The chain has TRBV5-1 and TRBJ1-1; a weak D match, TRBD1 (5 bases). Germline loops: CDR1 SGHRS, CDR2 YFSETQ. The CDR3 consists of 14 residues. The V and J ends lost 4 bases and 2 bases respectively, with 12 bases between them. The CDR3 DNA follows: TGCGCCAGCAGCGCGTCGACAGTTAACACTGAAGCTTTCTTT. It specifies CASSASTVNTEAFF.

The genes are TRBV5-6 and TRBJ2-1; D gene uncertain. The CDR3 length is 12 residues. V was trimmed by 0 bases and J by 9 bases, leaving 7 bases between them. Germline CDR1 SGHDT, CDR2 YYEEEE. As DNA, the CDR3 is TGTGCCAGCAGCTTGGCCCCCGGTGAGCAGTTCTTC. Translated, it gives CASSLAPGEQFF.

DNA of the CDR3: TGTGCCAGTAGTTTAGGGGACAGGGGGCACTACGAGCAGTACTTC. It codes for CASSLGDRGHYEQYF. The V and J genes are TRBV19 and TRBJ2-7, with 12 bases aligning to TRBD1. CDR3 length: 15 amino acids. Trimming at V came to 5 bases and at J to 3 bases, leaving 5 bases not matched to a gene. The germline CDR1 and CDR2 sequences are LNHDA and SQIVND (reference sequence).

The chain uses TRBV6-1 and TRBJ2-7; maybe TRBD2 (6 bases). Trimming cost V 8 bases and J 3 bases, with 17 bases left between them. This CDR3 spans 14 amino acids. CDR1 MNHNS and CDR2 SASEGT come from the germline V gene. The DNA for the CDR3 is TGTGCCAGCCCGGGACTCGCGGGGAACTACGAGCAGTACTTC. Residues: CASPGLAGNYEQYF.

The rearrangement links TRBV6-5 to TRBJ1-6; D is perhaps TRBD1 (6 bases). Germline V gives CDR1 MNHEY, CDR2 SVGAGI. The CDR3 is 15 amino acids. V was pared by 6 bases and J by 6 bases, with 15 bases between. CDR3 DNA sequence: TGTGCCAGCAGACGCTCAGGGGCTACTAATTCACCCCTCCACTTT. Amino acid sequence: CASRRSGATNSPLHF.

The J gene is TRBJ2-1, the V gene TRBV6-4; no firm D call. The V and J ends lost 5 bases and 5 bases respectively, with 13 bases between them. This CDR3 comprises 14 residues. Germline CDR1 MRHNA, CDR2 SNTAGT. DNA of the CDR3: TGTGCCAGCAGTTGGCTTGGCGGAAACAATGAGCAGTTCTTC. Its protein is CASSWLGGNNEQFF.

The chain carries TRBV30 and TRBJ2-2; the D is unclear. Per germline, CDR1 GTSNPN and CDR2 SVGIG (reference sequence). The CDR3 consists of 13 residues. The V end lost 3 bases, the J end lost 5 bases, and 10 bases lay between the germline ends. CDR3 in DNA: TGTGCCTGGAGGTTGGCCCCAACCGGGGAGCTGTTTTTT. Protein: CAWRLAPTGELFF.

Written as DNA, the CDR3 is TGTGCCAGCAGCATACAGGGAACTGAAGCTTTCTTT. It specifies CASSIQGTEAFF. V is TRBV7-2 and J is TRBJ1-1, with D perhaps TRBD1 (6 bases). This CDR3 region has 12 residues. CDR1 and CDR2 from the germline V gene are SGHTA and FQGNSA. Deletions cut 5 bases from V and 5 bases from J, with 9 bases between.

The chain links TRBV27 to TRBJ2-2; 7 bases fit TRBD2. Trimming cost V 5 bases and J 8 bases; bases outside gene matches: 8. There are 14 residues in the CDR3. Per germline, CDR1 MNHEY and CDR2 SMNVEV (reference sequence). DNA for the CDR3: TGTGCCAGCAGTCGCGGACTAGTTCTAGGGGAGCTGTTTTTT. It is translated as CASSRGLVLGELFF.

This rearrangement joins TRBV14 to TRBJ2-2, with 9 bases aligning to TRBD1. The length of the CDR3 is 16 residues. Germline V gene lookup returns CDR1 SGHDN and CDR2 FVKESK. J lost 3 bases, V lost 2 bases, and 4 bases had no gene match. This CDR3 reads CASSQPGQGYTGELFF. The CDR3 nucleotides are TGTGCCAGCAGCCAACCGGGACAGGGATACACCGGGGAGCTGTTTTTT.

This chain connects TRBV7-8 to TRBJ2-5; 15 positions match TRBD2. CDR1 and CDR2 from the germline V gene are SGHVS and FQNEAQ. The CDR3 contains 15 residues. The V segment lost 5 bases and the J segment 5 bases; nucleotides outside the gene matches: 3. This CDR3 is CASSLGLAGGETQYF. For the CDR3, the DNA is TGTGCCAGCAGCCTCGGACTAGCGGGAGGGGAGACCCAGTACTTC.